These 21 T cell receptor beta chains were all obtained from the same sample, sequenced in a study of blood T cell repertoires in COVID-19. Produced via immunoSEQ multiplex PCR; TCRdb's table is partial and in-frame only. The sample has 250,000 or so clones; roughly 90% are singletons. Sequences were obtained from peripheral blood. The receptors come from a woman aged 55-75 years with COVID-19, enrolled during active disease.

V usage is TRBV7-2 and J usage is TRBJ2-2; weak D call: TRBD2 (5 bases). The V gene lost 5 bases and the J gene lost 5 bases, with 18 bases spanning the gap. The CDR3 sequence is 16 residues long. The germline CDR1 and CDR2 sequences are SGHTA and FQGNSA. The CDR3 region has the DNA TGTGCCAGCAGCCGGGAATCGCCGGGATTGACCGGGGAGCTGTTTTTT. Translating gives CASSRESPGLTGELFF. Looking up the rest from reference TRBV7-2 and TRBJ2-2 gives the full variable domain: GAGVSQSPSNKVTEKGKDVELRCDPISGHTALYWYRQSLGQGLEFLIYFQGNSAPDKSGLPSDRFSAERTGGSVSTLTIQRTQQEDSAVYLCASSRESPGLTGELFFGEGSRLTVL.

This clone has only a few counts. The V gene is TRBV7-2, the J gene TRBJ1-2; D unresolved. V dropped 1 base and J dropped 4 bases, with 10 bases sitting between them. This CDR3 has 14 residues. Germline CDR1 reads SGHTA; CDR2 reads FQGNSA. CDR3: CASSLVGAGYGYTF. DNA of the CDR3: TGTGCCAGCAGCTTAGTGGGCGCCGGCTATGGCTACACCTTC.

This chain uses TRBV4-2 with TRBJ2-2; 7 nucleotides match TRBD1. Trimming removed 0 bases from V and 5 bases from J; junction bases left unmatched: 9. This CDR3 has 17 amino acids. Germline CDR1 and CDR2: LGHNA and YNFKEQ. CDR3 nucleotide sequence: TGTGCCAGCAGCCAAGAACAATCGACAGGGTATACCGGGGAGCTGTTTTTT. Translating gives CASSQEQSTGYTGELFF.

V usage is TRBV3-1 (or the pseudogene TRBV3-2) and J usage is TRBJ2-7; 10 bases are a match to TRBD2. The CDR3 spans 16 residues. Trimming removed 0 bases from V and 2 bases from J; junction bases left unmatched: 4. CDR1 LGHDT and CDR2 YNNKEL come from the germline V gene (reference sequence). The CDR3 loop is CASSQDGLAGAYEQYF. Written as DNA, the CDR3 is TGTGCCAGCAGCCAAGATGGGCTAGCGGGGGCCTACGAGCAGTACTTC.

The chain has TRBV4-1 and TRBJ1-5; 7 nucleotides line up with TRBD1. V trimming: 1 base; J trimming: 7 bases; junction bases outside the gene matches: 7. The V gene's germline CDR1 is MGHRA and CDR2 YSYEKL. The CDR3 length is 15 residues. CDR3 DNA sequence: TGCGCCAGCAGCCAAGTGGAAGGGGGCTGGCAGCCCCAGCATTTT. This sequence encodes CASSQVEGGWQPQHF.

This rearrangement joins TRBV2 to TRBJ2-7; 7 nucleotides match TRBD1. Germline trimming cut 6 bases from V and 2 bases from J; bases unmatched to any gene: 7. Looked up from germline, CDR1 is SNHLY and CDR2 is FYNNEI. There are 14 residues in the CDR3. The CDR3 loop is CASRATGITYEQYF. CDR3 nucleotides: TGTGCCAGCAGGGCGACAGGGATTACCTACGAGCAGTACTTC.

This clone is a singleton in its sample. The CDR3 DNA follows: TGCGCCAGCAGCCAAGATAGTCGGAGCTCCTACAATGAGCAGTTCTTC. This codes for CASSQDSRSSYNEQFF. The chain uses TRBV4-3 and TRBJ2-1; no clear D. V gave up 0 bases and J gave up 0 bases, with 9 bases separating them. In germline, CDR1 is LGHNA, CDR2 YSLEER. The CDR3 length is 16 residues.

The genes are TRBV7-3 and TRBJ2-1, with D perhaps TRBD1 (6 bases). Trimming removed 3 bases at V and 0 bases at J, with 9 bases between. CDR1 is SGHTA, CDR2 FQGTGA, per germline. The CDR3 covers 15 residues. For the CDR3, the DNA is TGTGCCAGCAGCTTCGACAGGAGCTCCTACAATGAGCAGTTCTTC. Its protein is CASSFDRSSYNEQFF.

This clone was recorded once. The sample holds other DNA sequences that translate to the same CDR3. V and J are TRBV12-3 or TRBV12-4 and TRBJ1-1; a weak D match, TRBD1 (5 bases). The CDR3 loop spans 13 amino acids. Trimming stripped 5 bases from V and 5 bases from J, with 12 bases between. The CDR3 spells CASSPLRGTEAFF. CDR3 DNA: TGTGCCAGCAGTCCACTTAGGGGTACTGAAGCTTTCTTT.

The V call is TRBV7-2, the J call TRBJ1-6, with D maybe TRBD1 (5 bases). The V end was cut by 0 bases, the J end by 0 bases, with 15 bases between. The CDR3 has 19 residues. Germline V CDR1 and CDR2: SGHTA, FQGNSA. The CDR3: CASSLALAGASSYNSPLHF. The CDR3 DNA sequence: TGTGCCAGCAGCTTAGCCCTCGCTGGGGCGAGCTCCTATAATTCACCCCTCCACTTT.

V gene TRBV6-2 or TRBV6-3 combines with J gene TRBJ1-5, with D uncertain. The CDR3 is 15 amino acids. CDR1 is MNHEY, CDR2 SVGEGT, per germline. With 2 bases removed from V and 0 bases from J, the gap between germline ends came to 8 bases. The CDR3 sequence is CASSYEGTSNQPQHF. The CDR3 bases are TGTGCCAGCAGTTACGAGGGAACTAGCAATCAGCCCCAGCATTTT.

J is TRBJ2-1 and V is TRBV29-1; 9 bases align to TRBD2. The CDR3 spans 14 residues. With V trimmed by 8 bases and J by 4 bases, 9 bases remained unmatched. CDR1 SQVTM and CDR2 ANQGSEA come from the germline V gene. The CDR3 DNA is TGCAGCACCCGCGGGGGGGCTTTATACAATGAGCAGTTCTTC. Translating gives CSTRGGALYNEQFF.

The V and J genes are TRBV12-5 and TRBJ1-1; 7 nucleotides line up with TRBD1. Unmatched junction bases numbered 9, after V lost 6 bases and J lost 5 bases. The CDR3 has 14 residues. The V gene's germline CDR1 is LGHNT and CDR2 FRNRAP. In DNA, the CDR3 is TGTGCTAGTGGAGCCACAGGGGTGAGGACTGAAGCTTTCTTT. Translation gives CASGATGVRTEAFF.

J is TRBJ1-3 and V is TRBV9; TRBD1 might be the D (5 bases). CDR3 size: 14 residues. The ends were cut back, 1 base at V and 0 bases at J, with 5 bases in the middle. The germline gives CDR1 SGDLS, CDR2 YYNGEE. CDR3 protein: CASSVQGSGNTIYF. The CDR3 DNA sequence: TGTGCCAGCAGCGTACAGGGCTCTGGAAACACCATATATTTT.

The chain links TRBV20-1 to TRBJ2-2, with 7 bases matching TRBD1. The junction had 13 bases not matched to a gene; V was cut back by 3 bases and J by 3 bases. Germline assignment: CDR1 DFQATT and CDR2 SNEGSKA (reference sequence). This CDR3 has 17 residues. The CDR3 sequence: CSASRFGTAAYTGELFF. CDR3 DNA sequence: TGCAGTGCTAGTAGGTTCGGGACAGCGGCTTACACCGGGGAGCTGTTTTTT.

V and J are TRBV15 and TRBJ2-1; possible D gene TRBD2, 6 bases. The V gene's germline CDR1 is LNHNV and CDR2 YYDKDF (reference sequence). Trimming removed 3 bases at V and 2 bases at J, with 14 bases between. The CDR3 covers 16 residues. DNA for the CDR3: TGTGCCACCAGCAGGTCCCCCGGGGGTACCTACAATGAGCAGTTCTTC. It is translated as CATSRSPGGTYNEQFF.

V usage is TRBV6-4 and J usage is TRBJ2-1; 11 positions match TRBD2. Germline CDR1 and CDR2: MRHNA and SNTAGT. V shed 6 bases, J shed 10 bases, and the junction held 8 bases outside the gene matches. This CDR3 has 14 residues. As DNA, the CDR3 is TGTGCCAGCAGCGTAGCGGGGGGGCCTTGGGAGCAGTTCTTC. Its protein product is CASSVAGGPWEQFF.

This rearrangement joins TRBV19 to TRBJ2-1; perhaps TRBD2 as D (5 bases). Germline CDR1 and CDR2: LNHDA and SQIVND (reference sequence). The CDR3 has 15 amino acids. Trimming removed 5 bases at V and 0 bases at J, with 11 bases between. The CDR3 nucleotides are TGTGCCAGTAGTTCCGGGATCAACTCCTACAATGAGCAGTTCTTC. Translating gives CASSSGINSYNEQFF.

V usage is TRBV7-2 and J usage is TRBJ1-1; D possibly corresponds to TRBD1 (5 bases). Trimming removed 5 bases at V and 5 bases at J, with 12 bases between. This CDR3 comprises 13 residues. CDR1 is SGHTA and CDR2 is FQGNSA in the germline V gene. This CDR3 is CASSTPGWTEAFF. The DNA for the CDR3 is TGTGCCAGCAGCACGCCAGGGTGGACTGAAGCTTTCTTT.

This clone was seen only once. The chain combines TRBV6-2 or TRBV6-3 with TRBJ2-1; 8 bases align to TRBD1. The CDR3 is made up of 12 amino acids. The J segment lost 8 bases and the V segment lost 5 bases, leaving 2 bases of the junction unmatched. CDR1 and CDR2 from the germline V gene are MNHEY and SVGEGT. In DNA form, the CDR3 reads TGTGCCAGCAGTCCAGGGGGCCATGAGCAGTTCTTC. It specifies CASSPGGHEQFF.

The chain links TRBV6-5 to TRBJ1-1, with D unresolved. CDR1 and CDR2 (germline): MNHEY, SVGAGI. CDR3 length equals 14 residues. V lost 4 bases, J lost 2 bases, and 11 bases lay in between. CDR3: CASSLRSGNTEAFF. The CDR3, as DNA: TGTGCCAGCAGTTTACGATCGGGTAACACTGAAGCTTTCTTT.